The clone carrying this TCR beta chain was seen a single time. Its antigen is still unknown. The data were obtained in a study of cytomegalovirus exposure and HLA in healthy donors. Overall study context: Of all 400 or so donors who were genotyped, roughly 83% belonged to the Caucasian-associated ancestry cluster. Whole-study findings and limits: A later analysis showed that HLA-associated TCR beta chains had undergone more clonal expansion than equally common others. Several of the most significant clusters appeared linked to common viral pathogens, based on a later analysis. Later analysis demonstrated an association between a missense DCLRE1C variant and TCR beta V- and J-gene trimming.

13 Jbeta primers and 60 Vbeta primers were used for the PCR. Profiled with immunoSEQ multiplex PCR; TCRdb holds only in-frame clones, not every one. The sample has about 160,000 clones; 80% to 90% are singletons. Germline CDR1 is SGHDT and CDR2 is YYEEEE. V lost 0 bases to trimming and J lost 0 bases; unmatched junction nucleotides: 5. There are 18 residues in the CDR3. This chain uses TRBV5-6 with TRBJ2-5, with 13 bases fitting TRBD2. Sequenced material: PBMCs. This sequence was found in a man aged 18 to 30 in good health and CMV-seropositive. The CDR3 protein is CASSLGLAGGQDQETQYF. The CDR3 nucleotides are TGTGCCAGCAGCTTGGGACTAGCGGGGGGCCAGGACCAAGAGACCCAGTACTTC.